In this sample, the clone carrying this T cell receptor (beta chain) turned up a few times. The source of the sample is a study of OX40 agonist ivuxolimab in advanced cancers. Sequencing was performed with immunoSEQ multiplex PCR; in TCRdb, only in-frame clones are kept and a portion is missing. The sample shows more than 70,000 clones, approximately 91% of them seen only once. The CDR3 has 13 amino acids. V was pared by 5 bases and J by 5 bases, with 12 bases between. Germline V CDR1 and CDR2: SGHNT, YENEEA. This chain connects TRBV11-3 to TRBJ2-5; a possible D gene is TRBD1 (6 bases). This TCR derives from an adult with an advanced solid tumor such as melanoma, head and neck, liver or kidney cancer. Sequenced here: CD4+ or CD8+ T cells sorted from blood, sampled in a trial of the OX40 agonist ivuxolimab. The CDR3 is CASSIGQSETQYF. CDR3 sequence (DNA): TGTGCCAGCAGCATAGGACAGTCGGAGACCCAGTACTTC.